These T cell receptor beta chains were read from a single sample in a study of blood T cell repertoires in COVID-19. This table comes from immunoSEQ multiplex PCR, and its TCRdb copy is limited to in-frame clones, with some not included. The table records some 510,000 clones, over 75% of them present only once. The sample taken for sequencing was PBMCs or T cells enriched from blood (not recorded which). The receptors derive from a woman aged 40 to 50 who had recovered from COVID-19. Both conserved end residues are part of each CDR3. D genes are given only for firm matches. For some rows the clone size is stated as once, few or many, or as a class when expanded; others skip it.

clone_size,v_call,j_call,d_call,cdr3_aa,cdr3_nt
.,TRBV9,TRBJ1-1,TRBD1,CASSPRGYTEAFF,TGTGCCAGCAGCCCCAGGGGGTACACTGAAGCTTTCTTT
.,TRBV5-1,TRBJ2-4,.,CASSLDWYAKNIQYF,TGCGCCAGCAGCTTGGACTGGTATGCCAAAAACATTCAGTACTTC
.,TRBV4-1,TRBJ1-4,.,CASSQVGGANEKLFF,TGCGCCAGCAGCCAAGTGGGGGGTGCTAATGAAAAACTGTTTTTT
.,TRBV18,TRBJ1-5,.,CASSPYRVDSNQPQHF,TGTGCCAGCTCCCCCTACCGGGTCGATAGCAATCAGCCCCAGCATTTT
.,TRBV5-4,TRBJ1-1,TRBD1,CASSWDSTIEAFF,TGTGCCAGCAGCTGGGACAGTACAATTGAAGCTTTCTTT
.,TRBV7-9,TRBJ2-7,TRBD1,CASSGGTGQEQYF,TGTGCCAGCAGCGGGGGGACAGGGCAAGAGCAGTACTTC
.,TRBV27,TRBJ1-6,.,CASSSSNNSPLHF,TGTGCCAGCAGTTCGAGCAACAATTCACCCCTCCACTTT
.,TRBV19,TRBJ1-4,.,CASSGDNLGKLFF,TGTGCCAGTAGTGGGGACAACTTGGGAAAACTGTTTTTT
.,TRBV6-5,TRBJ1-3,.,CASSTGRGNTIYF,TGTGCCAGCAGCACCGGTAGAGGAAACACCATATATTTT
.,TRBV2,TRBJ2-7,TRBD1,CASRLDRGSYEQYF,TGTGCCAGCAGGCTGGACAGGGGCTCCTACGAGCAGTACTTC
.,TRBV7-2,TRBJ2-2,TRBD1,CASSLVAGTVNTGELFF,TGTGCCAGCAGCTTGGTCGCCGGGACAGTGAACACCGGGGAGCTGTTTTTT
once,TRBV5-6,TRBJ1-2,.,CASSLRDTGPYGYTF,TGTGCCAGCAGCCTTAGGGACACCGGACCCTATGGCTACACCTTC
.,TRBV7-9,TRBJ1-1,TRBD1,CASSRDRTEAFF,TGTGCCAGCAGCCGGGACAGGACTGAAGCTTTCTTT
.,TRBV24-1,TRBJ1-6,.,CATSAGARSPLHF,TGTGCCACCAGTGCAGGGGCCCGATCACCCCTCCACTTT
.,TRBV6-1,TRBJ2-1,.,CASEGHPAYNEQFF,TGTGCCAGCGAAGGACACCCCGCCTACAATGAGCAGTTCTTC
.,TRBV15,TRBJ2-3,TRBD1,CATSGQGPDTQYF,TGTGCCACCAGCGGACAGGGCCCAGATACGCAGTATTTT
.,TRBV11-2,TRBJ2-7,.,CASSLRRDTYEQYF,TGTGCCAGCAGCTTAAGACGGGATACCTACGAGCAGTACTTC
.,TRBV9,TRBJ1-6,TRBD1,CASSVEPRTGENSPLHF,TGTGCCAGCAGCGTAGAACCCCGGACAGGGGAAAATTCACCCCTCCACTTT
.,TRBV6-2/TRBV6-3,TRBJ2-1,TRBD1,CASSHRDSYYNEQFF,TGTGCCAGCAGTCACCGGGACAGCTACTACAATGAGCAGTTCTTC
.,TRBV19,TRBJ1-5,.,CASSRQGLSNQPQHF,TGTGCCAGTAGTCGCCAGGGACTTAGCAATCAGCCCCAGCATTTT
.,TRBV6-2/TRBV6-3,TRBJ1-2,TRBD1,CASSYSSWTGGHGYTF,TGTGCCAGCAGTTACTCGTCATGGACAGGGGGCCATGGCTACACCTTC
.,TRBV9,TRBJ1-2,.,CASSVAGGNYGYTF,TGTGCCAGCAGCGTAGCGGGGGGGAACTATGGCTACACCTTC
.,TRBV7-6,TRBJ1-5,.,CASSLGQGNYQPQHF,TGTGCCAGCAGCTTAGGTCAGGGGAATTATCAGCCCCAGCATTTT
.,TRBV6-5,TRBJ1-6,TRBD1,CASSSTGSYNSPLHF,TGTGCCAGCAGTTCGACAGGGTCTTATAATTCACCCCTCCACTTT
.,TRBV19,TRBJ1-2,TRBD1,CASTTGGFDGYTF,TGTGCCAGTACTACAGGGGGCTTCGATGGCTACACCTTC
.,TRBV27,TRBJ1-2,.,CASAKEDYGYTF,TGTGCCAGCGCGAAGGAGGACTATGGCTACACCTTC
.,TRBV7-9,TRBJ1-2,TRBD1,CASSFSGGRGDYGYTF,TGTGCCAGCAGCTTTTCCGGGGGCAGGGGGGACTATGGCTACACCTTC
.,TRBV25-1,TRBJ1-2,TRBD1,CASSPTGLTHGYTF,TGTGCCAGCAGCCCGACAGGGTTAACCCATGGCTACACCTTC
once,TRBV12-3/TRBV12-4,TRBJ1-5,.,CASSLAGQPQHF,TGTGCCAGCAGTTTGGCGGGGCAGCCCCAGCATTTT
.,TRBV2,TRBJ2-7,TRBD2,CASSERLAGVHEQYF,TGTGCCAGCAGTGAGAGACTAGCGGGAGTGCACGAGCAGTACTTC
.,TRBV7-9,TRBJ2-3,TRBD1,CASSLRQGSTDTQYF,TGTGCCAGCAGCTTAAGACAGGGAAGCACAGATACGCAGTATTTT
.,TRBV6-5,TRBJ2-2,TRBD1,CASKGQANTGELFF,TGTGCCAGCAAAGGACAGGCGAACACCGGGGAGCTGTTTTTT
.,TRBV15,TRBJ1-2,.,CATSRLGQKNYGYTF,TGTGCCACCAGCAGACTTGGACAGAAGAACTATGGCTACACCTTC
.,TRBV5-5,TRBJ2-5,.,CASRRSIAQYF,TGTGCCAGCAGGCGTAGTATAGCCCAGTACTTC
.,TRBV5-1,TRBJ2-3,.,CASSLGLSYTDTQYF,TGCGCCAGCAGCTTGGGACTTTCATACACAGATACGCAGTATTTT
.,TRBV9,TRBJ2-3,.,CASSVEQGGFADTQYF,TGTGCCAGCAGCGTAGAACAGGGCGGTTTCGCAGATACGCAGTATTTT
.,TRBV19,TRBJ1-2,.,CASSIGLGSGYTF,TGTGCCAGTAGTATCGGGCTGGGGAGCGGCTACACCTTC
.,TRBV24-1,TRBJ2-3,.,CATSDIPGSGSDTQYF,TGTGCCACCAGTGATATCCCGGGATCGGGGTCAGATACGCAGTATTTT
few,TRBV4-1,TRBJ1-5,.,CASSQDSSNQPQHF,TGCGCCAGCAGCCAAGACAGTAGCAATCAGCCCCAGCATTTT
.,TRBV5-1,TRBJ2-3,.,CASSLALSTDTQYF,TGCGCCAGCAGCTTGGCCCTATCGACAGATACGCAGTATTTT
.,TRBV27,TRBJ1-2,.,CASSLAGVYGYTF,TGTGCCAGCAGTTTGGCAGGCGTATATGGCTACACCTTC
.,TRBV27,TRBJ2-3,.,CASSLSYSDLVAGTDTQYF,TGTGCCAGCAGTTTATCGTACTCAGATCTGGTAGCGGGCACAGATACGCAGTATTTT